The 22 T cell receptor beta chains presented below share a single source sample, sequenced in a study of T cells in Graves' hyperthyroidism and ophthalmopathy. Regions amplified from RNA transcripts were the TCR beta CDR3 regions. The HTBI primer set served for first-round RT-PCR of the TCR CDR3. TCRdb passed the multiplex PCR reads through MiXCR, listing each CDR3 protein once. The profile shows 130,000 or so distinct CDR3 sequences, around 21% of them singletons. The specimen was blood. These receptors were obtained from a woman in her fifties or sixties with Graves' hyperthyroidism that later progressed to Graves' ophthalmopathy.

This chain's CDR3 is CATSRDEVGLAGDTQYF. The CDR3 nucleotides are TGTGCCACCAGCAGAGATGAAGTTGGACTAGCGGGAGATACGCAGTATTTT. The chain recombines TRBV15 with TRBJ2-3, with TRBD2 identical over 11 bases. The V and J ends lost 0 bases and 5 bases, in that order; junction bases with no gene match: 7. Per germline, CDR1 LNHNV and CDR2 YYDKDF (reference sequence). The CDR3 consists of 17 residues.

The chain employs TRBV7-6 and TRBJ2-5, with 10 bases lining up with TRBD1. Trimming cost V 5 bases and J 5 bases; bases outside gene matches: 8. The germline CDR1 and CDR2 sequences are SGHVS and FNYEAQ. This CDR3 region has 15 residues. The CDR3 reads CASSLLDRGPETQYF. CDR3 DNA: TGTGCCAGCAGCCTGCTCGACAGGGGGCCCGAGACCCAGTACTTC.

This clonotype was recorded many times. The chain is built from TRBV11-2 and TRBJ2-7; no clear D gene. The CDR3 contains 14 residues. Trimming cost V 2 bases and J 2 bases, with 10 bases left between them. Germline loops: CDR1 SGHAT, CDR2 FQNNGV. CDR3 sequence: CASSLWSLTYEQYF. The CDR3, as DNA: TGTGCCAGCAGCTTATGGTCCCTAACCTACGAGCAGTACTTC.

This clonotype was seen ten or more times. The chain couples TRBV7-2 to TRBJ2-3, with 7 bases fitting TRBD1. The V and J ends lost 1 base and 0 bases, in that order; junction bases with no gene match: 1. The germline CDR1 and CDR2 sequences are SGHTA and FQGNSA. This CDR3 has 15 residues. CDR3 coding DNA: TGTGCCAGCAGCTTAGGCAGGGGGAGCACAGATACGCAGTATTTT. It encodes CASSLGRGSTDTQYF. The whole variable domain, filled in from reference TRBV7-2 and TRBJ2-3, reads GAGVSQSPSNKVTEKGKDVELRCDPISGHTALYWYRQSLGQGLEFLIYFQGNSAPDKSGLPSDRFSAERTGGSVSTLTIQRTQQEDSAVYLCASSLGRGSTDTQYFGPGTRLTVL.

V usage is TRBV18 and J usage is TRBJ1-1; a weak D match, TRBD1 (5 bases). The germline gives CDR1 KGHSH, CDR2 LQKENI. Trimming removed 8 bases at V and 6 bases at J, with 16 bases between. The CDR3 consists of 13 residues. The CDR3 loop is CASRDGRGSEAFF. As DNA, the CDR3 is TGTGCCAGCCGGGACGGACGAGGGTCTGAAGCTTTCTTT.

This clonotype was recorded a few times. This sequence joins TRBV28 and TRBJ1-5; D is undetermined. CDR1 and CDR2 from the germline V gene are MDHEN and SYDVKM. This CDR3 is built from 14 residues. Trimming removed 5 bases from V and 0 bases from J, with 8 bases in between. The CDR3 region is CASSVEYSNQPQHF. CDR3 nucleotide sequence: TGTGCCAGCAGTGTGGAGTATAGCAATCAGCCCCAGCATTTT.

This clonotype was seen repeatedly, ten times or more. The V gene is TRBV6-2 or TRBV6-3, the J gene TRBJ2-1; 8 bases are shared with TRBD2. The ends lost 6 bases at V and 8 bases at J; junction bases unmatched: 12. The CDR3 runs 15 residues. The germline gives CDR1 MNHEY, CDR2 SVGEGT. The CDR3 DNA follows: TGTGCCAGCAGAAAGCGGGAGCTAAAGGAAGATGAGCAGTTCTTC. Amino acids: CASRKRELKEDEQFF.

This clonotype was picked up many times. The rearrangement links TRBV20-1 to TRBJ2-5, with D unclear. The CDR3 consists of 13 residues. Germline V CDR1 and CDR2: DFQATT, SNEGSKA (reference sequence). V dropped 5 bases and J dropped 2 bases, with 12 bases sitting between them. The CDR3 sequence is CSAFGSVQETQYF. DNA of the CDR3: TGCAGTGCTTTCGGGTCTGTACAAGAGACCCAGTACTTC.

This clonotype was detected many times. The rearrangement links TRBV7-6 to TRBJ2-6; 9 bases are shared with TRBD1. This CDR3 has 18 residues. Germline V lookup: CDR1 SGHVS, CDR2 FNYEAQ. Trimming took 0 bases from V and 2 from J; bases not matched to a gene: 5. Written as DNA, the CDR3 is TGTGCCAGCAGCTTAGCGGGGACAGGGATGGCTGGGGCCAACGTCCTGACTTTC. This encodes CASSLAGTGMAGANVLTF.

This clonotype has just a few counts. V gene TRBV6-1 combines with J gene TRBJ2-7, with D possibly TRBD2 on 6 matching bases. Germline lookup yields CDR1 MNHNS and CDR2 SASEGT. This CDR3 region has 14 residues. V was cut by 7 bases and J by 0 bases, with 13 bases left in between. For the CDR3, the DNA is TGTGCCAGCACCCGGGGGACTCTCTCCTACGAGCAGTACTTC. It encodes CASTRGTLSYEQYF.

This clonotype has ten or more counts. The chain uses TRBV2 and TRBJ2-7, with 7 bases aligning to TRBD1. CDR3 size: 14 residues. Germline lookup yields CDR1 SNHLY and CDR2 FYNNEI. Unmatched junction bases numbered 6, after V lost 5 bases and J lost 2 bases. CDR3 DNA: TGTGCCAGCAGTAAGACAGGGCAGGCCTACGAGCAGTACTTC. Encoded protein: CASSKTGQAYEQYF.

At least ten counts were recorded for this clonotype. This CDR3 is CASSFSLAGDTQYF. CDR3 nucleotide sequence: TGTGCCAGCAGCTTCAGCCTAGCAGGAGATACGCAGTATTTT. The chain links TRBV7-9 to TRBJ2-3, with D possibly being TRBD2 (5 bases). This CDR3 is built from 14 residues. CDR1 and CDR2 (germline): SEHNR, FQNEAQ (reference sequence). With 3 bases removed from V and 5 bases from J, the gap between germline ends came to 12 bases. The full variable domain, in which reference TRBV7-9 and TRBJ2-3 provide the parts outside the CDR3, is DTGVSQNPRHKITKRGQNVTFRCDPISEHNRLYWYRQTLGQGPEFLTYFQNEAQLEKSRLLSDRFSAERPKGSFSTLEIQRTEQGDSAMYLCASSFSLAGDTQYFGPGTRLTVL.

This clonotype was picked up many times. The chain carries TRBV5-1 and TRBJ2-4, with 9 bases lining up with TRBD1. The trim removed 0 bases at V and 9 bases at J, leaving 4 bases unmatched. CDR3 length equals 14 residues. Germline CDR1 reads SGHRS; CDR2 reads YFSETQ. CDR3 sequence: CASSLAGTGPIQYF. As DNA, the CDR3 is TGCGCCAGCAGCTTGGCCGGGACAGGGCCCATTCAGTACTTC.

This clonotype appeared many times. This chain joins TRBV10-3 and TRBJ2-5; no clear D gene. The CDR3 runs 12 residues. Germline V gene sequence: CDR1 ENHRY, CDR2 SYGVKD. V dropped 8 bases and J dropped 4 bases, with 11 bases sitting between them. Here the CDR3 DNA reads TGTGCCATCGGGCCCTCCGGAGAGACCCAGTACTTC. This codes for CAIGPSGETQYF.

This clonotype has a count of ten or more. This rearrangement joins TRBV29-1 to TRBJ1-1; 7 bases fit TRBD1. Per the germline V gene, CDR1 is SQVTM and CDR2 is ANQGSEA. The CDR3 contains 13 residues. V dropped 4 bases and J dropped 0; count of bases not matched to a gene: 2. CDR3 sequence: CSVARGLNTEAFF. The CDR3 bases are TGCAGCGTTGCCAGGGGGTTGAACACTGAAGCTTTCTTT.

This clonotype was counted many times. V and J are TRBV18 and TRBJ2-1; 8 nucleotides line up with TRBD2. The V segment lost 3 bases and the J segment 9 bases; nucleotides outside the gene matches: 4. Germline V gene data show CDR1 as KGHSH and CDR2 as LQKENI. This CDR3 region has 13 residues. CDR3 residues: CASSPNAGGEQFF. The CDR3 DNA reads as TGTGCCAGCTCACCCAACGCGGGAGGTGAGCAGTTCTTC.

This clonotype was recorded many times. The J gene is TRBJ1-4, the V gene TRBV27, with a weak D call TRBD1 (6 bases). CDR3 size: 15 residues. Germline lookup yields CDR1 MNHEY and CDR2 SMNVEV (reference sequence). Trimming took off 5 bases at V and 7 bases at J, with 17 bases between the two ends. CDR3 region: CASSPTRGGSEKLFF. Here the CDR3 DNA reads TGTGCCAGCAGTCCCACCCGCGGGGGCAGTGAAAAACTGTTTTTT.

The chain joins TRBV5-5 to TRBJ2-7; no reliable D call. CDR3 length: 14 amino acids. Trimming left V 3 bases short and J 2 bases short, with 12 bases between. In germline, CDR1 is SGHKS, CDR2 YYEKEE (reference sequence). The CDR3 region has the DNA TGTGCCAGCAGCTCTAATGTCGCCACCTACGAGCAGTACTTC. Translating it yields CASSSNVATYEQYF.

This chain links TRBV9 with TRBJ2-7; D is possibly TRBD1 (5 bases). V shed 6 bases and J shed 6 bases, with 16 bases lying between them. There are 13 residues in the CDR3. Germline V lookup: CDR1 SGDLS, CDR2 YYNGEE. CDR3 sequence (DNA): TGTGCCAGCATAGTGCTACTAACAGGCGAGCAGTACTTC. It yields the protein CASIVLLTGEQYF.

This clonotype has just a few counts. The chain couples TRBV7-3 to TRBJ2-2, with 9 nucleotides matching TRBD2. The length of the CDR3 is 17 residues. Per germline, CDR1 SGHTA and CDR2 FQGTGA. Trimming at V came to 5 bases and at J to 0 bases, leaving 7 bases not matched to a gene. The CDR3 protein is CASSQGASGTNTGELFF. In DNA, the CDR3 is TGTGCCAGCAGCCAAGGGGCTAGCGGGACGAACACCGGGGAGCTGTTTTTT. The full variable domain, rest sourced from reference TRBV7-3 and TRBJ2-2, is GAGVSQTPSNKVTEKGKYVELRCDPISGHTALYWYRQSLGQGPEFLIYFQGTGAADDSGLPNDRFFAVRPEGSVSTLKIQRTERGDSAVYLCASSQGASGTNTGELFFGEGSRLTVL.

A few counts support this clonotype. The rearrangement joins TRBV24-1 to TRBJ2-2; 8 bases map to TRBD1. The junction had 18 bases not matched to a gene; V was cut back by 3 bases and J by 7 bases. The length of the CDR3 is 19 residues. CDR1 KGHDR and CDR2 SFDVKD come from the germline V gene. This chain's CDR3 is CATSDPWTGKASQGGELFF. DNA for the CDR3: TGTGCCACCAGTGATCCCTGGACAGGGAAGGCCTCGCAGGGCGGGGAGCTGTTTTTT.

This clonotype came up many times. The CDR3 nucleotides are TGTGCCAGCAGCCCCGACCGCACCGGGGAGCTGTTTTTT. Translated: CASSPDRTGELFF. V is TRBV7-3 and J is TRBJ2-2; D remains ambiguous. Germline CDR1 SGHTA, CDR2 FQGTGA. This CDR3 has 13 amino acids. V was clipped by 5 bases and J by 4 bases, with 8 bases between them.